The 4 T cell receptor beta chains below were found in one sample sequenced in a study of cytomegalovirus exposure and HLA in healthy donors. Primers: 60 Vbeta forward and 13 Jbeta reverse. The method was immunoSEQ multiplex PCR; TCRdb's version includes in-frame clones alone and lacks a portion of them. This repertoire shows over 150,000 clones, roughly 78% found once; its top ten account for about 2%. Sequencing was performed on PBMCs. The receptors stem from a man aged 35-49 years in good health and CMV-seronegative.

V and J are TRBV7-2 and TRBJ2-1, with 7 bases that match TRBD2. This CDR3 is 15 amino acids long. Per germline, CDR1 SGHTA and CDR2 FQGNSA. J lost 10 bases, V lost 6 bases, and 15 bases had no gene match. CDR3 coding DNA: TGTGCCAGCAGGGAAACCGGGACTATCCTAAACGAGCAGTTCTTC. Translation gives CASRETGTILNEQFF.

About this clone itself: Other DNA sequences in the sample encode the same CDR3. J is TRBJ2-7 and V is TRBV7-9, with D uncertain. Germline V gene lookup returns CDR1 SEHNR and CDR2 FQNEAQ (reference sequence). V gave up 5 bases and J gave up 2 bases, with 7 bases separating them. The CDR3 runs 12 residues. For the CDR3, the DNA is TGTGCCAGCAGCCCAACTGCCTACGAGCAGTACTTC. Amino acid sequence: CASSPTAYEQYF.

The chain recombines TRBV10-3 with TRBJ2-1, with TRBD2 identical over 7 bases. V dropped 0 bases and J dropped 10; count of bases not matched to a gene: 0. In germline, CDR1 is ENHRY, CDR2 SYGVKD. The CDR3 covers 12 residues. CDR3 loop: CAISESGREQFF. The CDR3 nucleotides read TGTGCCATCAGTGAGTCCGGGAGGGAGCAGTTCTTC.

The V gene is TRBV27, the J gene TRBJ2-1, with D maybe TRBD2 (6 bases). Germline V gene sequence: CDR1 MNHEY, CDR2 SMNVEV (reference sequence). CDR3 size: 14 residues. The V end was cut by 3 bases, the J end by 6 bases, with 12 bases between. The CDR3 loop reads CASSFLTSSNEQFF. The CDR3 coding sequence is TGTGCCAGCAGTTTCCTGACTAGTTCCAATGAGCAGTTCTTC.